Shown below are 27 T cell receptor beta chains from a single sample sequenced in a study of CD8 T cells in ankylosing spondylitis (dated by TCRdb to about 2017). The library was obtained by 5' RACE. Reads for this sample came from an Illumina HiSeq 2500. TCRdb's own reprocessing of the public reads used fastp at Q25 and MiXCR and kept productive beta chains. CDR3 protein duplicates are merged, each entry listing the most common genes and DNA. Counted in this sample were under 55,000 distinct CDR3 sequences; 7.4% of them appeared once. About 8.5% of the sample is in the top ten clones. Material for sequencing was blood, either unsorted or a sorted T cell fraction (not recorded which). Receptor source: a female donor with ankylosing spondylitis or in good health (not recorded which).

This clonotype was counted at least ten times. V is TRBV5-1 and J is TRBJ2-1; D assignment may be TRBD1 or TRBD2 (5 bases each). CDR3 size: 15 residues. The ends were cut back, 4 bases at V and 4 bases at J, with 15 bases in the middle. CDR1 SGHRS and CDR2 YFSETQ come from the germline V gene. The CDR3 loop reads CASSNPGRKYNEQFF. DNA for the CDR3: TGCGCCAGCAGCAATCCGGGACGGAAGTACAATGAGCAGTTCTTC.

This clonotype was counted many times. The chain is built from TRBV20-1 and TRBJ2-5; TRBD2 agrees at 7 bases. The CDR3 contains 15 residues. The junction had 15 bases not matched to a gene; V was cut back by 6 bases and J by 5 bases. Germline CDR1 reads DFQATT; CDR2 reads SNEGSKA (reference sequence). Here the CDR3 DNA reads TGCAGTGCGAGCGAGGGAGGGCAGGGCAAGGAGACCCAGTACTTC. Its translation: CSASEGGQGKETQYF.

This clonotype was detected a few times. This chain connects TRBV5-1 to TRBJ2-2; D gene ambiguous. Deletions cut 1 base from V and 3 bases from J, with 7 bases between. The germline V gene encodes CDR1 SGHRS and CDR2 YFSETQ. The CDR3 totals 14 residues. The CDR3 loop is CASSLWGYTGELFF. In DNA form, the CDR3 reads TGCGCCAGCAGCTTGTGGGGATACACCGGGGAGCTGTTTTTT.

This clonotype has at least ten counts. The V gene is TRBV4-1, the J gene TRBJ2-3, with D possibly matching TRBD1 (6 bases). Between the trimmed V and J ends, which lost 4 bases and 7 bases, there was a span of 15 bases. There are 14 residues in the CDR3. The germline V gene encodes CDR1 MGHRA and CDR2 YSYEKL. The CDR3 is CASSPRQGWNTQYF. CDR3 bases: TGCGCCAGCAGCCCACGGCAGGGGTGGAATACGCAGTATTTT.

This clonotype appeared many times. V gene TRBV7-6 combines with J gene TRBJ2-3; 7 positions match TRBD2. The CDR3 spans 15 residues. The germline V gene has CDR1 SGHVS and CDR2 FNYEAQ. The V gene end was trimmed by 1 base and the J gene end by 2 bases; junction bases not matched to a gene: 3. The CDR3 sequence: CASSLDAGVTDTQYF. The CDR3 DNA follows: TGTGCCAGCAGCTTAGACGCGGGGGTCACAGATACGCAGTATTTT.

There are many counts of this clonotype. This chain connects TRBV19 to TRBJ2-1; 8 positions match TRBD2. Looked up from germline, CDR1 is LNHDA and CDR2 is SQIVND (reference sequence). V trimming: 2 bases; J trimming: 13 bases; junction bases outside the gene matches: 7. CDR3 size: 13 residues. CDR3 in amino acids: CASSIPGLVSQFF. The CDR3, as DNA: TGTGCCAGTAGTATACCGGGACTAGTCAGTCAGTTCTTC.

This clonotype was counted ten times or more. The rearrangement links TRBV20-1 to TRBJ1-2, with 7 bases aligning to TRBD1. The CDR3 length is 15 residues. CDR1 and CDR2 (germline): DFQATT, SNEGSKA (reference sequence). The V and J ends lost 1 base and 4 bases, in that order; junction bases with no gene match: 9. The CDR3 protein is CSARAGPGQTYGYTF. In DNA, the CDR3 is TGCAGTGCTAGAGCCGGACCGGGACAGACCTATGGCTACACCTTC.

The V and J genes are TRBV5-1 and TRBJ2-3; D may be TRBD1 or TRBD2 (5 bases each). This CDR3 spans 14 amino acids. Germline V gives CDR1 SGHRS, CDR2 YFSETQ. V was trimmed by 4 bases and J by 2 bases, leaving 11 bases between them. The chain's CDR3 is CASSPGTSTDTQYF. For the CDR3, the DNA is TGCGCCAGCAGCCCGGGGACCTCCACAGATACGCAGTATTTT.

The rearrangement links TRBV3-1 to TRBJ1-2; tentatively, D is TRBD1 (5 bases). V lost 11 bases, J lost 4 bases, and 29 bases lay in between. Looked up from germline, CDR1 is LGHDT and CDR2 is YNNKEL (reference sequence). This CDR3 spans 17 amino acids. The CDR3 coding sequence is TGTGCCTGCTCCCCCGGGATTGGCACTTCAGGGACCTATGGCTACACCTTC. Translation gives CACSPGIGTSGTYGYTF.

This clonotype was counted many times. This chain uses TRBV12-3 or TRBV12-4 with TRBJ2-4; TRBD1 is a possible D gene (7 bases). The V end lost 7 bases, the J end lost 6 bases, and 16 bases lay between the germline ends. This CDR3 spans 14 amino acids. In DNA form, the CDR3 reads TGTGCCAGCACCGGAGGGGGCCGGGGAAACATTCAGTACTTC. Amino acid sequence: CASTGGGRGNIQYF.

This clonotype was picked up many times. The chain joins TRBV5-1 to TRBJ1-6, with 8 nucleotides matching TRBD1. V lost 5 bases to trimming and J lost 7 bases; unmatched junction nucleotides: 11. CDR1 and CDR2 from the germline V gene are SGHRS and YFSETQ. CDR3 length: 16 residues. The CDR3 DNA reads as TGCGCCAGCAGATTCGAAACAGGGGGAAAGAATTCACCCCTCCACTTT. It specifies CASRFETGGKNSPLHF.

This clonotype was counted at least ten times. The rearrangement links TRBV12-3 or TRBV12-4 to TRBJ2-5; 14 nucleotides match TRBD2. With V trimmed by 6 bases and J by 3 bases, 3 bases remained unmatched. The CDR3 sequence is 15 residues long. The CDR3 region has the DNA TGTGCCAGCAGCGTGGGACTAGCGGGGGAAGAGACCCAGTACTTC. Its protein product is CASSVGLAGEETQYF.

This clonotype was recorded many times. V and J are TRBV5-8 and TRBJ2-7; D gene ambiguous. Trimming removed 3 bases at V and 6 bases at J, with 10 bases between. From germline, CDR1 is SGHTS and CDR2 YDEGEE. The CDR3 totals 12 residues. CDR3 DNA sequence: TGTGCCAGCAGCTGGGGTGGATTCGAGCAGTACGTC. It translates to CASSWGGFEQYV.

This clonotype was counted only a few times. This chain links TRBV7-9 with TRBJ2-1; TRBD1 might be the D (5 bases). CDR1 is SEHNR, CDR2 FQNEAQ, per germline (reference sequence). The CDR3 has 14 amino acids. V lost 5 bases and J 4 bases, leaving 12 bases between the germline ends. The CDR3 DNA reads TGTGCCAGCAGCGTCCTTCGACAGTACAATGAGCAGTTCTTC. Translation: CASSVLRQYNEQFF.

This chain links TRBV20-1 with TRBJ2-7; 10 bases map to TRBD2. The CDR3 runs 16 residues. The germline V gene has CDR1 DFQATT and CDR2 SNEGSKA (reference sequence). J gave up 5 bases and V 1 base, and 11 bases lay outside the gene matches. In DNA, the CDR3 is TGCAGTGCTAGAGCGCTAGCGGGGGCAGAACGCCACGAGCAGTACTTC. It is translated as CSARALAGAERHEQYF.

This clonotype was detected only a few times. The gene calls are TRBV20-1 and TRBJ1-2; 9 nucleotides align to TRBD1. This CDR3 region has 13 residues. The germline V gene has CDR1 DFQATT and CDR2 SNEGSKA (reference sequence). V lost 4 bases, J lost 5 bases, and 5 bases stayed unmatched. CDR3 loop: CSAIPGTGYGYTF. DNA for the CDR3: TGCAGTGCTATTCCCGGGACAGGGTATGGCTACACCTTC.

This clonotype occurred many times. This chain connects TRBV10-3 to TRBJ2-5; the D call may be TRBD1 or TRBD2 (5 bases each). V was shortened by 8 bases and J by 2 bases, with 12 bases between the two germline ends. The CDR3 extends over 13 amino acids. Germline-derived CDR1 and CDR2 are ENHRY and SYGVKD. The CDR3 sequence: CAIRRGEQETQYF. CDR3 bases: TGTGCCATCCGTCGAGGGGAGCAAGAGACCCAGTACTTC.

This clonotype occurred many times. The V gene is TRBV4-1, the J gene TRBJ1-1, with unresolved D. Germline CDR1 is MGHRA and CDR2 is YSYEKL. The CDR3 is 16 amino acids. Trimming removed 1 base from V and 0 bases from J, with 12 bases in between. This CDR3 is CASSQVRRSLNTEAFF. CDR3 coding DNA: TGCGCCAGCAGCCAAGTCCGCAGGTCCCTGAACACTGAAGCTTTCTTT.

This clonotype showed up many times. The chain employs TRBV12-3 or TRBV12-4 and TRBJ1-2; D not resolved. The CDR3 has 12 amino acids. V shed 2 bases and J shed 7 bases, with 8 bases lying between them. In DNA, the CDR3 is TGTGCCAGCAGTTTACAACAGACTGGCTACACCTTC. The encoded protein is CASSLQQTGYTF.

This clonotype was detected many times. The gene calls are TRBV11-1 and TRBJ1-6; 8 nucleotides agree with TRBD1. This CDR3 is 15 amino acids long. Germline assignment: CDR1 SGHAT and CDR2 FQDESV (reference sequence). V lost 4 bases to trimming and J lost 7 bases; unmatched junction nucleotides: 6. Here the CDR3 DNA reads TGTGCCAGCAGCTACACCCGGACAGGGAATTCACCCCTCCACTTT. Its protein is CASSYTRTGNSPLHF.

Here the CDR3 DNA reads TGTGCCAGCAGCTCCATTACTAGGACAGATACGCAGTATTTT. Amino acids: CASSSITRTDTQYF. The V and J genes are TRBV7-2 and TRBJ2-3; a possible D gene is TRBD2 (5 bases). This CDR3 spans 14 amino acids. V was pared by 4 bases and J by 3 bases, with 11 bases between. Germline lookup yields CDR1 SGHTA and CDR2 FQGNSA.

V is TRBV7-9 and J is TRBJ1-1; TRBD1 might be the D (6 bases). Germline CDR1 and CDR2: SEHNR and FQNEAQ (reference sequence). V lost 5 bases and J lost 4, with 14 bases in between. This CDR3 is 14 amino acids long. The CDR3 here is CASSNVGGRTEAFF. CDR3 nucleotide sequence: TGTGCCAGCAGCAATGTTGGGGGCCGCACTGAAGCTTTCTTT. The whole variable domain, filled in from reference TRBV7-9 and TRBJ1-1, reads DTGVSQNPRHKITKRGQNVTFRCDPISEHNRLYWYRQTLGQGPEFLTYFQNEAQLEKSRLLSDRFSAERPKGSFSTLEIQRTEQGDSAMYLCASSNVGGRTEAFFGQGTRLTVV.

This clonotype was found a few times. The chain has TRBV7-9 and TRBJ1-2; no firm D call. Per germline, CDR1 SEHNR and CDR2 FQNEAQ (reference sequence). The V and J ends lost 0 bases and 8 bases respectively, with 10 bases between them. The CDR3 has 13 residues. The CDR3 is CASSLARPGGYTF. CDR3 DNA sequence: TGTGCCAGCAGCTTAGCGAGGCCAGGAGGCTACACCTTC.

This clonotype was detected many times. The chain employs TRBV7-2 and TRBJ2-5; 9 bases line up with TRBD1. The CDR3 contains 14 residues. Trimming at V came to 5 bases and at J to 4 bases, leaving 5 bases not matched to a gene. Germline V lookup: CDR1 SGHTA, CDR2 FQGNSA. Here the CDR3 DNA reads TGTGCCAGCAGCATGGGACAGGGTAGAGAGACCCAGTACTTC. Encoded protein: CASSMGQGRETQYF.

There are many counts of this clonotype. This chain links TRBV20-1 with TRBJ1-2; TRBD1 might be the D (6 bases). Looked up from germline, CDR1 is DFQATT and CDR2 is SNEGSKA (reference sequence). Trimming took off 4 bases at V and 2 bases at J, with 11 bases between the two ends. The CDR3 is 13 amino acids. The chain's CDR3 is CSATAGDNYGYTF. CDR3 nucleotides: TGCAGTGCTACGGCAGGGGACAACTATGGCTACACCTTC.

The V call is TRBV3-1, the J call TRBJ1-2, with D perhaps matching TRBD1 (6 bases). V gave up 4 bases and J gave up 5 bases, with 14 bases separating them. From germline, CDR1 is LGHDT and CDR2 YNNKEL (reference sequence). The CDR3 loop spans 14 amino acids. CDR3 sequence reads: CASSPLGGGYGYTF. CDR3 bases: TGTGCCAGCAGCCCCTTGGGAGGGGGGTATGGCTACACCTTC.

This clonotype was counted only a few times. The chain links TRBV16 to TRBJ1-5, with D unclear. CDR3 size: 14 residues. Trimming pared 6 bases from V and 2 bases from J, leaving 11 bases between. Germline values: CDR1 KGHSY, CDR2 FQNENV. CDR3 coding DNA: TGTGCCAGCAGACACTTTTCCGGCAATCAGCCCCAGCATTTT. As protein: CASRHFSGNQPQHF.